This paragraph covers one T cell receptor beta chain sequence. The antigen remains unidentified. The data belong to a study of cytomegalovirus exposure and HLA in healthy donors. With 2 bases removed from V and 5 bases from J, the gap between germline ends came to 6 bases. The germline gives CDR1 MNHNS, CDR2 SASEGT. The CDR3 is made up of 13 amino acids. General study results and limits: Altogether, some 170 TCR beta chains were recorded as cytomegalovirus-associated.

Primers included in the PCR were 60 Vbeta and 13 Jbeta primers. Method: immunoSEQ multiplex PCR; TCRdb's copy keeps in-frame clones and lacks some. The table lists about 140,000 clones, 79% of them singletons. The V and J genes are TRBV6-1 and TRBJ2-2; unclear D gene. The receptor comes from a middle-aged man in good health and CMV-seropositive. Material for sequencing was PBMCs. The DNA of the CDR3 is TGTGCCAGCAGTGAAATCGGTACCGGGGAGCTGTTTTTT. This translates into CASSEIGTGELFF.